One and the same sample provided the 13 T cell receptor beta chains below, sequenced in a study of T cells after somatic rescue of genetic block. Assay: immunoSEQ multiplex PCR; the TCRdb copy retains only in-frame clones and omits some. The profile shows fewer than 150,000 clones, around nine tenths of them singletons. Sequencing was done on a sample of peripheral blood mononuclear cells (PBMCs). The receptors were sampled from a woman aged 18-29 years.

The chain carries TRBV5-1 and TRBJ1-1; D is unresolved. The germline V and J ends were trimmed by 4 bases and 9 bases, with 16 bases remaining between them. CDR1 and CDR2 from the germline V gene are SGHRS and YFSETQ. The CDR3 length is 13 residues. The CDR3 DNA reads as TGCGCCAGCAGCGGATACCGGGGTAGGCAAGCTTTCTTT. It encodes CASSGYRGRQAFF.

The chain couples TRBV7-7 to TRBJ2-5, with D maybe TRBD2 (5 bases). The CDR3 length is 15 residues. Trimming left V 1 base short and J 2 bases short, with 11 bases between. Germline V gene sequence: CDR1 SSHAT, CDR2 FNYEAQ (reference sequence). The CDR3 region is CASSLGRGLQETQYF. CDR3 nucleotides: TGTGCCAGCAGCTTAGGTCGCGGGTTGCAAGAGACCCAGTACTTC.

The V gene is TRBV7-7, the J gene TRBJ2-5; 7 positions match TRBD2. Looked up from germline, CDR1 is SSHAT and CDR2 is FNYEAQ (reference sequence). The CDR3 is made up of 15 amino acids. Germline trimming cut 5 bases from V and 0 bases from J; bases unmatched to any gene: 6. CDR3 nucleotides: TGTGCCAGCAGCCCCAGACTAGCAGACCAAGAGACCCAGTACTTC. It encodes CASSPRLADQETQYF.

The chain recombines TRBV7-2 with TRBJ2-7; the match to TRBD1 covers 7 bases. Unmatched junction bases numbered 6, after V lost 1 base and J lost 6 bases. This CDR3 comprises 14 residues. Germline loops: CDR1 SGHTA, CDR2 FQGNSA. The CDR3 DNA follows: TGTGCCAGCAGCTTAGAGGGGGCCTTCCTCGAGCAGTACTTC. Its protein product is CASSLEGAFLEQYF.

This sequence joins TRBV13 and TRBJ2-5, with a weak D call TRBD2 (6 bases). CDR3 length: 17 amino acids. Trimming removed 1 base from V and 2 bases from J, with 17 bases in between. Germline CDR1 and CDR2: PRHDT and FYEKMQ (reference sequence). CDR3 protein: CASSLVSGSLGQETQYF. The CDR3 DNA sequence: TGTGCCAGCAGCTTAGTATCCGGGAGCCTTGGACAAGAGACCCAGTACTTC.

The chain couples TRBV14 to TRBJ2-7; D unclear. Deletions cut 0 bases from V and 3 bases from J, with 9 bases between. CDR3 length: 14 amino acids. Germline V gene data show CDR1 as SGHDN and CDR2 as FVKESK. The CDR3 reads CASSQDKRYYEQYF. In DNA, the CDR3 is TGTGCCAGCAGCCAAGATAAGAGATACTACGAGCAGTACTTC.

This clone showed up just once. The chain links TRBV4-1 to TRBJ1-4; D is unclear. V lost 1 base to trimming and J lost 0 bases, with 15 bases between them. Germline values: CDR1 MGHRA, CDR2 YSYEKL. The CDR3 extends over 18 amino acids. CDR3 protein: CASSQVLGKEPTNEKLFF. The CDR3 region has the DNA TGCGCCAGCAGCCAAGTACTGGGGAAGGAACCAACTAATGAAAAACTGTTTTTT.

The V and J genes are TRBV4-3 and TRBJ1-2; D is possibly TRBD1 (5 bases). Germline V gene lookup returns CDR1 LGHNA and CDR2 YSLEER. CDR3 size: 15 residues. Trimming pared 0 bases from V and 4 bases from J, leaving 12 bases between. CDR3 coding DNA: TGCGCCAGCAGCCAAGATCGTGACAGTGGCTATGGCTACACCTTC. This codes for CASSQDRDSGYGYTF.

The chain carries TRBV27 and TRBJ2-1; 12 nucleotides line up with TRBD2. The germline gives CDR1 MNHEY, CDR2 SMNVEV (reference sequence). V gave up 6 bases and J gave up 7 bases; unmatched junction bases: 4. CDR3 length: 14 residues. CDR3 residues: CASSRLAGDNEQFF. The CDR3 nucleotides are TGTGCCAGCAGCCGACTAGCGGGGGATAATGAGCAGTTCTTC.

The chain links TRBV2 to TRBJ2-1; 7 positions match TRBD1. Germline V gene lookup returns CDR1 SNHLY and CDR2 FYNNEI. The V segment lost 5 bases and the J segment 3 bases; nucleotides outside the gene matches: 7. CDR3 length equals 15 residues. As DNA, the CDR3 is TGTGCCAGCAGTAAGACAGGGTTTGTCTACAATGAGCAGTTCTTC. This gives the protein CASSKTGFVYNEQFF.

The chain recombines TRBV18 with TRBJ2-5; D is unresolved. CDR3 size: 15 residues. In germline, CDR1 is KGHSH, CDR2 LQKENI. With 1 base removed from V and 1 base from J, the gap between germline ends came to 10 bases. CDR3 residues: CASSPQDRAQETQYF. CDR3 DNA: TGTGCCAGCTCACCACAAGACCGCGCCCAAGAGACCCAGTACTTC.

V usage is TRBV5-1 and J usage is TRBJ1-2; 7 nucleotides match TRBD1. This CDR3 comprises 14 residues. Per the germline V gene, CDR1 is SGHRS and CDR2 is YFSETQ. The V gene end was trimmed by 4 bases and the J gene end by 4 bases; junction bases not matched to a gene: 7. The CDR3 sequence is CASSPETGPYGYTF. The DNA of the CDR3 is TGCGCCAGCAGCCCCGAGACAGGGCCCTATGGCTACACCTTC.

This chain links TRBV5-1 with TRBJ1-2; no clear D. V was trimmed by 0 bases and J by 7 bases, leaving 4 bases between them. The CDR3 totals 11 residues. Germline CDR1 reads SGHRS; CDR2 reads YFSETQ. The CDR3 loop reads CASSLDGGYTF. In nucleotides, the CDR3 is TGCGCCAGCAGCTTGGACGGTGGCTACACCTTC.